This T cell receptor (beta chain) emerged from a study of tumor-infiltrating lymphocytes in localized non-small cell lung cancer (dated by TCRdb to 2020 to 2023). For the study in its entirety: Several histologies were represented in the cohort, which also included both smokers and never-smokers as well as patients whose samples were collected after neoadjuvant chemotherapy. Each patient provided resected tumor tissue plus uninvolved lung tissue from the same patient, with the uninvolved lung tissue described as non-adjacent to the tumor. TCR sequencing was one of several integrated assays, alongside flow cytometry, multiplex immunofluorescence, RNA-seq, exome sequencing and proteomics, applied to the same patients. The overall ICON cohort comprised some 140 surgical patients with localized non-small cell lung cancer whose tumors were resected. The paired tumor versus uninvolved lung comparison of immunoSEQ T-cell fraction included about 54 patients. Broader findings and caveats from the paper: Since assay coverage differed from patient to patient depending on how much tissue was available, TCR sequencing was done for only a subset of the cohort. Consistent with immunofluorescence CD3 counts, TCRbeta sequencing supported greater T cell infiltration in tumors than in uninvolved lung tissue. TCR-derived T-cell fraction did not differ between the flow cytometry-defined immunotypes IM1 (good prognosis) and IM2 (poor prognosis). Because different assays used different pieces of the same tissue, technical variation could not be distinguished from intratumor heterogeneity.

ICON enrollment began in the first half of 2016, and the last patient was enrolled in September 2018. In a subcohort of 76 patients, fresh tumor and matched uninvolved tissue were collected for in-depth immune analyses, with TCR sequencing among those analyses. DNA isolated from bulk tissue, without cell sorting, was used for TCR sequencing. About this clone: The antigen it recognizes is unknown. Nothing much larger sits one base from this clone, and base qualities are not available.

In the germline V gene, CDR1 corresponds to SGHAT and CDR2 to FQNNGV. V and J lose 2 bases and 1 base, and a span of 5 bases separates them. Inclusive of the bounding cysteine and phenylalanine, the CDR3 is 13 residues long. This entry keeps only the CDR3 DNA: 39 bases, framed from base 1. The T-cell fraction in tumor and uninvolved lung tissue was obtained from TCR sequencing using the immunoSEQ assay. Regarding the original processing steps: For survival analysis, patients were split into high (upper tertile) and low (lower two tertiles) T-cell fraction groups and compared by log-rank test. A signed-rank test was used to test differences in T-cell fraction between paired tumor and uninvolved lung samples. TCRdb obtained this table from immuneACCESS and retained in-frame rearrangements with V and J assigned. These tables miss some clones; where compared with another copy, unresolved V genes account for less than half of the shortfall, and the remainder is unexplained. The D gene and trimming were derived from the DNA, and the V and J assignments and clone size from that table. The sample table shows some 14,000 clones, and roughly 72% are seen once. The ten largest clones represent around 15% of the sample.

The sequence came from a human donor with non-small cell lung cancer. Sequences were obtained from uninvolved lung tissue not adjacent to the tumor. The rearrangement combines TRBV11-2 with TRBJ1-1; the D gene cannot be resolved reliably. The CDR3 is CASSLQRNTEAFF. Read as DNA, the sequence is TGTGCCAGCAGCTTACAAAGGAACACTGAAGCTTTCTTT.